Below are 12 T cell receptor beta chains sequenced from a single sample in a study of blood T cell repertoires in COVID-19. Here immunoSEQ multiplex PCR was the method, and the copy in TCRdb shows in-frame clones only, minus some. This sample has about 310,000 clones, with roughly 90% found just once. Sequencing was carried out using peripheral blood. Every receptor here comes from a man younger than 35 with active or convalescent COVID-19.

V and J are TRBV7-9 and TRBJ2-3, with 7 bases lining up with TRBD2. The CDR3 is 16 amino acids. The germline gives CDR1 SEHNR, CDR2 FQNEAQ (reference sequence). V shed 6 bases and J 0 bases; nucleotides not matched to a gene: 9. CDR3 residues: CASSYRLGGSTDTQYF. The CDR3 region has the DNA TGTGCCAGCAGTTACAGATTGGGGGGGAGCACAGATACGCAGTATTTT.

This clone has just one count. The chain carries TRBV2 and TRBJ1-2, with D possibly being TRBD1 (5 bases). V shed 6 bases and J shed 7 bases, with 12 bases lying between them. Germline V lookup: CDR1 SNHLY, CDR2 FYNNEI. The CDR3 runs 12 residues. Here the CDR3 DNA reads TGTGCCAGCAGGACCAGCGGGGGTGGCTACACCTTC. Translated, it gives CASRTSGGGYTF.

The genes are TRBV6-5 and TRBJ1-1; a weak D match, TRBD1 (5 bases). The length of the CDR3 is 14 residues. Deletions cut 2 bases from V and 1 base from J, with 8 bases between. The germline V gene encodes CDR1 MNHEY and CDR2 SVGAGI. The CDR3 DNA reads as TGTGCCAGCAGTTACGATACAGGGAACACTGAAGCTTTCTTT. Translation: CASSYDTGNTEAFF.

The chain is built from TRBV5-8 and TRBJ2-1; D ambiguous. V was trimmed by 5 bases and J by 4 bases, leaving 10 bases between them. There are 13 residues in the CDR3. Per the germline V gene, CDR1 is SGHTS and CDR2 is YDEGEE. The chain's CDR3 is CASRRPTYNEQFF. CDR3 sequence (DNA): TGTGCCAGCAGGCGTCCAACGTACAATGAGCAGTTCTTC.

The rearrangement uses TRBV5-4 and TRBJ2-3; 9 nucleotides align to TRBD1. Germline trimming cut 1 base from V and 10 bases from J; bases unmatched to any gene: 7. Germline CDR1 and CDR2: SGHNT and YYREEE (reference sequence). This CDR3 comprises 14 residues. The DNA for the CDR3 is TGTGCCAGCAGCTTGTGGGGGGGACAGGGTCCGCAGTATTTT. The encoded protein is CASSLWGGQGPQYF. The whole variable domain, remainder taken from reference TRBV5-4 and TRBJ2-3, is ETGVTQSPTHLIKTRGQQVTLRCSSQSGHNTVSWYQQALGQGPQFIFQYYREEENGRGNFPPRFSGLQFPNYSSELNVNALELDDSALYLCASSLWGGQGPQYFGPGTRLTVL.

A single count supports this clone. This chain connects TRBV7-6 to TRBJ1-2; TRBD1 matches 7 bases. Germline V CDR1 and CDR2: SGHVS, FNYEAQ. The CDR3 is 15 residues long. V dropped 2 bases and J dropped 3; count of bases not matched to a gene: 6. The CDR3 is CASSLSLGQDYGYTF. Here the CDR3 DNA reads TGTGCCAGCAGCTTATCTTTAGGACAGGACTATGGCTACACCTTC.

The chain uses TRBV3-1 (or the pseudogene TRBV3-2) and TRBJ2-1, with D hard to call. The V gene lost 4 bases and the J gene lost 4 bases, with 14 bases spanning the gap. Germline V lookup: CDR1 LGHDT, CDR2 YNNKEL (reference sequence). This CDR3 spans 15 amino acids. CDR3 amino acids: CASSLDEARYNEQFF. As DNA, the CDR3 is TGTGCCAGCAGCCTGGATGAAGCGCGGTACAATGAGCAGTTCTTC.

The V and J genes are TRBV28 and TRBJ1-2; the D gene is possibly TRBD1 (5 bases). This CDR3 comprises 14 residues. Germline V gene sequence: CDR1 MDHEN, CDR2 SYDVKM. V dropped 8 bases and J dropped 0 bases, with 13 bases sitting between them. The CDR3, as DNA: TGTGCCAGCCGGGAGGGGCTTTCTAACTATGGCTACACCTTC. This gives the protein CASREGLSNYGYTF.

The chain links TRBV7-2 to TRBJ2-2, with D possibly TRBD1 on 6 matching bases. V was clipped by 3 bases and J by 1 base, with 15 bases between them. The CDR3 has 17 amino acids. Germline values: CDR1 SGHTA, CDR2 FQGNSA. In nucleotides, the CDR3 is TGTGCCAGCAGCTTGATTCCGGGACACGGGAACACCGGGGAGCTGTTTTTT. Protein sequence: CASSLIPGHGNTGELFF.

J is TRBJ2-3 and V is TRBV11-3, with D possibly being TRBD2 (6 bases). The CDR3 is 15 amino acids. Germline values: CDR1 SGHNT, CDR2 YENEEA. V lost 6 bases, J lost 5 bases, and 18 bases lay in between. This CDR3 reads CASSSRQGGRDTQYF. The CDR3 DNA is TGTGCCAGCAGTTCTAGGCAGGGAGGAAGAGATACGCAGTATTTT.

The chain employs TRBV19 and TRBJ1-6; D is possibly TRBD1 (5 bases). V shed 3 bases and J shed 9 bases, with 12 bases lying between them. CDR3 length: 14 residues. From germline, CDR1 is LNHDA and CDR2 SQIVND (reference sequence). CDR3 coding DNA: TGTGCCAGTAGTATCGGCAGGGTGGGTTCACCCCTCCACTTT. It encodes CASSIGRVGSPLHF.

The J gene is TRBJ1-5, the V gene TRBV9; D is possibly TRBD1 (6 bases). The CDR3 consists of 14 residues. Germline V CDR1 and CDR2: SGDLS, YYNGEE. V was clipped by 4 bases and J by 4 bases, with 12 bases between them. Here the CDR3 reads CASSLTGINQPQHF. CDR3 sequence (DNA): TGTGCCAGCAGCCTCACAGGGATTAATCAGCCCCAGCATTTT.